The T cell receptor (beta chain) described here comes from a study of beta chain features in type 1 diabetes. As for the study in general: Age and gender were similar between patients and healthy donors, as were cell yields. Study observations and caveats: Across all four CD4+ subsets, people with type 1 diabetes showed modestly shorter TCRB CDR3s. Type 1 diabetes patients had VDJ junctions that carried fewer insertions and more deletions. Within the patient group, naive, central memory and Treg TCRB repertoires appeared more similar to each other than within healthy donors.

Via CD45RO/CCR7/CD25/CD127/CD95/CD27, cells of the CD4+ naive, central memory, regulatory and stem cell-like memory subsets were sorted. This clone was counted only a few times. Its antigen is currently unknown. TCRB transcripts that were expressed got sequenced, as all of the isolated RNA had been reverse transcribed. Generated by immunoSEQ multiplex PCR, the TCRdb table keeps only in-frame clones and is missing some. The profile shows about 170,000 clones, less than 10% of them singletons. CDR1 and CDR2 (germline): MNHNS, SASEGT. The CDR3 runs 15 residues. The trim removed 1 base at V and 5 bases at J, leaving 6 bases unmatched.

V usage is TRBV6-1 and J usage is TRBJ1-2, with 8 positions matching TRBD1. The specimen was central memory CD4+ T cells from blood. The origin of this receptor is a man aged 18-30 years with type 1 diabetes. CDR3 DNA: TGTGCCAGCAGTGAAGGACAGGGGATTCAATATGGCTACACCTTC. This gives the protein CASSEGQGIQYGYTF.